This T cell receptor (beta chain) originates from a study of cytomegalovirus exposure and HLA in healthy donors. Clones were sequenced by immunoSEQ multiplex PCR, and TCRdb holds only the in-frame ones, with some missing. The data hold about 110,000 clones, with around 82% observed a single time. The CDR3 length is 12 residues. V was pared by 3 bases and J by 8 bases, with 0 bases of the junction left unmatched. CDR1 and CDR2 from the germline V gene are SGHNT and YYREEE (reference sequence). This sequence was found in a young woman in good health and CMV-seronegative. The specimen was PBMCs. This chain joins TRBV5-4 and TRBJ1-1; 11 bases are shared with TRBD1. The CDR3 reads CASSWDRGEAFF. DNA for the CDR3: TGTGCCAGCAGCTGGGACAGGGGGGAAGCTTTCTTT. The full variable domain, with the rest looked up from reference TRBV5-4 and TRBJ1-1, is ETGVTQSPTHLIKTRGQQVTLRCSSQSGHNTVSWYQQALGQGPQFIFQYYREEENGRGNFPPRFSGLQFPNYSSELNVNALELDDSALYLCASSWDRGEAFFGQGTRLTVV.